This passage covers 27 T cell receptor beta chains from one sample sequenced in a study of PD-1 blockade in classical Hodgkin lymphoma. The time point was: cycle 4 day 1 (C4D1), after more than five weeks of nivolumab. Every patient experienced relapse after autologous stem cell transplantation, and brentuximab vedotin exposure varied. The assay was immunoSEQ multiplex PCR, and TCRdb's table has in-frame clones only and misses some. The data show about 21,000 clones, about 85% seen once. The sample was peripheral blood mononuclear cells (PBMCs), taken before the fourth cycle of nivolumab. The receptors here all came from a human donor with classical Hodgkin lymphoma.

The chain employs TRBV2 and TRBJ2-3; 8 nucleotides align to TRBD2. Losses at the gene ends were 5 bases for V and 0 bases for J; bases not matched to a gene: 1. The CDR3 is 14 residues long. Germline V lookup: CDR1 SNHLY, CDR2 FYNNEI. DNA of the CDR3: TGTGCCAGCAGTTTAGCGGGAAGCACAGATACGCAGTATTTT. It yields the protein CASSLAGSTDTQYF.

This rearrangement joins TRBV5-1 to TRBJ2-1; no clear D gene. The germline gives CDR1 SGHRS, CDR2 YFSETQ. This CDR3 region has 14 residues. V lost 0 bases to trimming and J lost 5 bases, with 9 bases between them. This CDR3 reads CASSLAGQNNEQFF. As DNA, the CDR3 is TGCGCCAGCAGCTTGGCCGGGCAAAACAATGAGCAGTTCTTC.

The rearrangement links TRBV28 to TRBJ1-5; 11 bases are shared with TRBD1. The CDR3 extends over 16 amino acids. Germline V lookup: CDR1 MDHEN, CDR2 SYDVKM. The V and J ends lost 1 base and 5 bases, in that order; junction bases with no gene match: 4. CDR3 in amino acids: CASSLFPGQGDQPQHF. The CDR3, as DNA: TGTGCCAGCAGTTTATTTCCGGGACAGGGGGATCAGCCCCAGCATTTT.

The chain combines TRBV7-6 with TRBJ1-2; D might be TRBD1 (6 bases). The CDR3 covers 14 residues. Germline V lookup: CDR1 SGHVS, CDR2 FNYEAQ. The ends were cut back, 0 bases at V and 8 bases at J, with 13 bases in the middle. This chain's CDR3 is CASSLATGSGGYTF. Written as DNA, the CDR3 is TGTGCCAGCAGCTTAGCGACAGGCTCGGGCGGCTACACCTTC.

The chain carries TRBV11-1 and TRBJ2-3; 8 positions agree with TRBD2. CDR3 length: 15 amino acids. Trimming took 1 base from V and 2 from J; bases not matched to a gene: 2. The germline gives CDR1 SGHAT, CDR2 FQDESV (reference sequence). The CDR3 DNA reads TGTGCCAGCAGCTTAGACGGGAGGGACACAGATACGCAGTATTTT. It yields the protein CASSLDGRDTDTQYF. The complete variable domain, with remaining parts taken from reference TRBV11-1 and TRBJ2-3, reads EAEVAQSPRYKITEKSQAVAFWCDPISGHATLYWYRQILGQGPELLVQFQDESVVDDSQLPKDRFSAERLKGVDSTLKIQPAELGDSAMYLCASSLDGRDTDTQYFGPGTRLTVL.

As for this clone: The sample has other DNA sequences that encode this CDR3 too. The chain is built from TRBV7-9 and TRBJ2-7; TRBD1 agrees at 9 bases. The V gene's germline CDR1 is SEHNR and CDR2 FQNEAQ (reference sequence). This CDR3 is 17 amino acids long. The V gene end was trimmed by 0 bases and the J gene end by 1 base; junction bases not matched to a gene: 7. The CDR3 sequence: CASSLARDRVISYEQYF. CDR3 nucleotides: TGTGCCAGCAGCTTAGCGCGGGACAGGGTAATATCCTACGAGCAGTACTTC.

The chain has TRBV27 and TRBJ2-7, with 10 bases that match TRBD2. Per the germline V gene, CDR1 is MNHEY and CDR2 is SMNVEV (reference sequence). CDR3 length: 16 residues. Trimming removed 5 bases from V and 1 base from J; junction bases left unmatched: 8. The CDR3 DNA reads as TGTGCCAGCAGTCCCTTAAAACTAGCGGGATCCTACGAGCAGTACTTC. It specifies CASSPLKLAGSYEQYF.

V is TRBV11-2 and J is TRBJ2-5; D gene unclear. CDR1 SGHAT and CDR2 FQNNGV come from the germline V gene. With 1 base removed from V and 5 bases from J, the gap between germline ends came to 8 bases. CDR3 length equals 13 residues. The CDR3 region is CASSLGYGETQYF. DNA of the CDR3: TGTGCCAGCAGCTTAGGCTATGGGGAGACCCAGTACTTC.

The rearrangement links TRBV27 to TRBJ1-4; D is undetermined. V was cut by 4 bases and J by 0 bases, with 18 bases left in between. Germline CDR1 MNHEY, CDR2 SMNVEV (reference sequence). This CDR3 is built from 18 residues. CDR3 in DNA: TGTGCCAGCAGTTCCCGCCCTCCGACATTTGCAACTAATGAAAAACTGTTTTTT. Residues: CASSSRPPTFATNEKLFF. The whole variable domain, filled in from reference TRBV27 and TRBJ1-4, reads EAQVTQNPRYLITVTGKKLTVTCSQNMNHEYMSWYRQDPGLGLRQIYYSMNVEVTDKGDVPEGYKVSRKEKRNFPLILESPSPNQTSLYFCASSSRPPTFATNEKLFFGSGTQLSVL.

The chain is built from TRBV12-2 and TRBJ1-3. TRBV12-2 is a known pseudogene. The CDR3 is made up of 19 amino acids. The CDR3 bases are TGTGCAAGTCGCTTATTGGGGAGTTGCAGGCCCTTCCTTAGAGACACCATATATTTT. Translation gives CASRLLGSCRPFLRDTIYF.

The J gene is TRBJ2-3, the V gene TRBV11-3; 8 nucleotides agree with TRBD1. After removal of 1 base from V and 5 bases from J, the junction contained 11 bases not matched to a gene. The CDR3 spans 17 residues. Germline assignment: CDR1 SGHNT and CDR2 YENEEA. CDR3 nucleotide sequence: TGTGCCAGCAGCTTAGGAGAAGGACAGGGAAGAGGAGATACGCAGTATTTT. Encoded protein: CASSLGEGQGRGDTQYF.

The V gene is TRBV19, the J gene TRBJ2-7; 8 nucleotides line up with TRBD2. CDR1 and CDR2 from the germline V gene are LNHDA and SQIVND (reference sequence). V was clipped by 3 bases and J by 3 bases; unmatched bases: 4. CDR3 size: 14 residues. The CDR3, as DNA: TGTGCCAGTAGTATCGGAACTAGCGGCTACGAGCAGTACTTC. Its translation: CASSIGTSGYEQYF.

The CDR3, as DNA: TGTGCCAGCAGCTTAGCTCGGGGGGGCTACGAGCAGTACTTC. It yields the protein CASSLARGGYEQYF. The V and J genes are TRBV7-2 and TRBJ2-7; 8 bases are shared with TRBD2. CDR1 and CDR2 from the germline V gene are SGHTA and FQGNSA. The CDR3 contains 14 residues. The J segment lost 3 bases and the V segment lost 0 bases, leaving 1 base of the junction unmatched.

J is TRBJ1-1 and V is TRBV9; 7 bases map to TRBD1. This CDR3 comprises 15 residues. The junction had 13 bases not matched to a gene; V was cut back by 8 bases and J by 3 bases. Germline lookup yields CDR1 SGDLS and CDR2 YYNGEE. CDR3 loop: CASRKTGSEDTEAFF. In nucleotides, the CDR3 is TGTGCCAGTAGGAAGACAGGGTCGGAGGACACTGAAGCTTTCTTT.

The chain joins TRBV7-2 to TRBJ1-4, with D possibly matching TRBD1 (5 bases). The CDR3 loop spans 14 amino acids. Germline V gene data show CDR1 as SGHTA and CDR2 as FQGNSA. V dropped 0 bases and J dropped 7 bases, with 9 bases sitting between them. The CDR3 DNA sequence: TGTGCCAGCAGCTTAGCAGGGGTTCGTGAAAAACTGTTTTTT. Encoded protein: CASSLAGVREKLFF.

The chain uses TRBV6-6 and TRBJ2-7; 8 nucleotides agree with TRBD2. CDR1 and CDR2 from the germline V gene are MNHNY and SVGAGI (reference sequence). The J segment lost 3 bases and the V segment lost 6 bases, leaving 10 bases of the junction unmatched. This CDR3 has 15 residues. This CDR3 reads CASSLLLTSDYEQYF. CDR3 coding DNA: TGTGCCAGCAGCCTTCTTTTGACTAGCGACTACGAGCAGTACTTC.

This chain links TRBV9 with TRBJ1-6, with D perhaps TRBD1 (5 bases). Trimming shortened V by 3 bases and J by 7 bases, and 17 bases separated the two germline ends. Germline CDR1 SGDLS, CDR2 YYNGEE. CDR3 size: 16 residues. The CDR3 is CASSGHPGLPNSPLHF. In DNA, the CDR3 is TGTGCCAGCAGCGGGCACCCGGGACTGCCGAATTCACCCCTCCACTTT.

The chain employs TRBV7-6 and TRBJ2-1; 9 bases map to TRBD2. Unmatched junction bases numbered 2, after V lost 1 base and J lost 4 bases. From germline, CDR1 is SGHVS and CDR2 FNYEAQ. This CDR3 has 15 amino acids. CDR3 loop: CASSLVLAGYNEQFF. Written as DNA, the CDR3 is TGTGCCAGCAGCTTAGTCCTAGCGGGGTACAATGAGCAGTTCTTC.

The gene calls are TRBV27 and TRBJ2-5, with a possible D match to TRBD2 (5 bases). The CDR3 totals 13 residues. Germline V gives CDR1 MNHEY, CDR2 SMNVEV (reference sequence). The V gene lost 6 bases and the J gene lost 1 base, with 9 bases spanning the gap. The CDR3 loop is CASSPGIQETQYF. The CDR3 nucleotides are TGTGCCAGCAGCCCCGGGATCCAAGAGACCCAGTACTTC.

This clone was seen only once. The chain employs TRBV28 and TRBJ1-5, with a possible D match to TRBD1 (5 bases). The germline V gene has CDR1 MDHEN and CDR2 SYDVKM. V gave up 3 bases and J gave up 2 bases, with 8 bases separating them. The CDR3 covers 14 residues. CDR3 nucleotides: TGTGCCAGCAGTTTGAAAGGGGGCAATCAGCCCCAGCATTTT. It yields the protein CASSLKGGNQPQHF.

V is TRBV7-9 and J is TRBJ2-7; the D call may be TRBD1 or TRBD2 (6 bases each). Trimming pared 1 base from V and 7 bases from J, leaving 26 bases between. CDR1 SEHNR and CDR2 FQNEAQ come from the germline V gene (reference sequence). The CDR3 contains 18 residues. The CDR3 nucleotides are TGTGCCAGCAGCTTAGTGGGAGGACAGCCCATATGGAGGTGGGAGCAGTACTTC. This encodes CASSLVGGQPIWRWEQYF.

The chain recombines TRBV5-1 with TRBJ2-5, with 7 positions matching TRBD1. Germline CDR1 reads SGHRS; CDR2 reads YFSETQ. The CDR3 has 16 amino acids. Germline trimming cut 0 bases from V and 1 base from J; bases unmatched to any gene: 6. CDR3 in DNA: TGCGCCAGCAGCTTGGCCTCCGGGACAGTCCAAGAGACCCAGTACTTC. Residues: CASSLASGTVQETQYF.

The chain links TRBV5-1 to TRBJ2-7; D possibly corresponds to TRBD2 (5 bases). Germline CDR1 and CDR2: SGHRS and YFSETQ. V was pared by 2 bases and J by 0 bases, with 12 bases between. There are 15 residues in the CDR3. The chain's CDR3 is CASSFSRGISYEQYF. As DNA, the CDR3 is TGCGCCAGCAGCTTTTCTCGGGGAATCTCCTACGAGCAGTACTTC. The full variable domain, in which reference TRBV5-1 and TRBJ2-7 provide the parts outside the CDR3, is KAGVTQTPRYLIKTRGQQVTLSCSPISGHRSVSWYQQTPGQGLQFLFEYFSETQRNKGNFPGRFSGRQFSNSRSEMNVSTLELGDSALYLCASSFSRGISYEQYFGPGTRLTVT.

The chain links TRBV27 to TRBJ1-2; D ambiguous. The V and J ends lost 5 bases and 2 bases respectively, with 9 bases between them. The CDR3 is made up of 13 amino acids. CDR1 and CDR2 from the germline V gene are MNHEY and SMNVEV (reference sequence). The CDR3 bases are TGTGCCAGCAGTGACGACTTAAACTATGGCTACACCTTC. Residues: CASSDDLNYGYTF.

This rearrangement joins TRBV7-3 to TRBJ2-3, with D perhaps TRBD2 (5 bases). CDR3 length: 15 residues. Trimming took 5 bases from V and 2 from J, leaving 14 bases between them. CDR1 SGHTA and CDR2 FQGTGA come from the germline V gene. The CDR3 DNA follows: TGTGCCAGCAGCCCAATGGACTCTGACACAGATACGCAGTATTTT. Protein: CASSPMDSDTDTQYF.

This clone has just a few counts. This sequence joins TRBV5-1 and TRBJ1-1; D call uncertain. The germline V gene has CDR1 SGHRS and CDR2 YFSETQ. V shed 0 bases and J shed 0 bases, with 6 bases lying between them. The length of the CDR3 is 14 residues. The CDR3 is CASSLGRLNTEAFF. Here the CDR3 DNA reads TGCGCCAGCAGCTTGGGCAGGTTGAACACTGAAGCTTTCTTT.

The rearrangement joins TRBV30 to TRBJ1-1; D gene uncertain. The CDR3 runs to 12 residues. CDR1 is GTSNPN and CDR2 is SVGIG in the germline V gene (reference sequence). Between the trimmed V and J ends, which lost 0 bases and 1 base, there was a span of 3 bases. CDR3 coding DNA: TGTGCCTGGAGTGTAGGGAACACTGAAGCTTTCTTT. This sequence encodes CAWSVGNTEAFF.